These 21 T cell receptor beta chains were all obtained from the same sample, sequenced in a study of blood T cells in healthy people across ages. A second PCR, run for roughly 6 to 11 cycles, used a sample-barcoded 5' primer plus a J-beta primer mix. TCRdb ran MiXCR on the 5' RACE reads and lists one entry per CDR3 protein. Of around 940,000 distinct CDR3 sequences listed, approximately 50% are singletons. Sample: blood. The source of these receptors is a woman aged 55-70 years in good health.

This clonotype turned up a few times. The gene calls are TRBV24-1 and TRBJ2-5; perhaps TRBD1 as D (6 bases). The germline V and J ends were trimmed by 7 bases and 4 bases, with 9 bases remaining between them. The CDR3 contains 12 residues. The germline V gene has CDR1 KGHDR and CDR2 SFDVKD. The CDR3 nucleotides read TGTGCCACCAGCCTCAGGGGAGAGACCCAGTACTTC. It is translated as CATSLRGETQYF.

The rearrangement links TRBV2 to TRBJ2-3; 14 positions match TRBD2. The CDR3 has 16 amino acids. CDR1 and CDR2 from the germline V gene are SNHLY and FYNNEI. The V gene end was trimmed by 8 bases and the J gene end by 6 bases; junction bases not matched to a gene: 10. For the CDR3, the DNA is TGTGCCAGCGGGGACCCGACTAGCGGGAGGGCCGATACGCAGTATTTT. It specifies CASGDPTSGRADTQYF.

The rearrangement links TRBV6-5 to TRBJ2-7, with 7 bases fitting TRBD1. The trim removed 11 bases at V and 3 bases at J, leaving 10 bases unmatched. The CDR3 extends over 13 amino acids. Germline CDR1 and CDR2: MNHEY and SVGAGI. The CDR3 here is CAVKLGQDYEQYF. The CDR3, as DNA: TGTGCCGTCAAACTCGGACAGGACTACGAGCAGTACTTC.

The V call is TRBV6-6, the J call TRBJ1-4; 10 nucleotides agree with TRBD1. This CDR3 is built from 16 residues. Germline CDR1 and CDR2: MNHNY and SVGAGI (reference sequence). J lost 4 bases, V lost 5 bases, and 7 bases had no gene match. The CDR3 is CASSRDRGLGNEKLFF. Written as DNA, the CDR3 is TGTGCCAGCAGTCGTGACAGGGGGCTGGGTAATGAAAAACTGTTTTTT.

This clonotype came up a few times. The chain carries TRBV7-2 and TRBJ2-2; D call uncertain. CDR1 is SGHTA, CDR2 FQGNSA, per germline. The CDR3 is 16 residues long. V gave up 5 bases and J gave up 6 bases, with 19 bases separating them. CDR3 sequence (DNA): TGTGCCAGCAGCCTTCGACCGCCTACCTCCGCCGGGGAGCTGTTTTTT. Encoded protein: CASSLRPPTSAGELFF.

The genes are TRBV27 and TRBJ1-2; no firm D call. The germline V gene has CDR1 MNHEY and CDR2 SMNVEV (reference sequence). This CDR3 has 14 amino acids. Between the trimmed V and J ends, which lost 2 bases and 1 base, there was a span of 8 bases. Here the CDR3 reads CASSLTPNNYGYTF. Here the CDR3 DNA reads TGTGCCAGCAGTTTAACCCCAAATAACTATGGCTACACCTTC.

The chain is built from TRBV7-2 and TRBJ2-7; D gene unclear. Trimming shortened V by 1 base and J by 5 bases, and 12 bases separated the two germline ends. CDR1 SGHTA and CDR2 FQGNSA come from the germline V gene. The CDR3 is made up of 14 amino acids. The DNA of the CDR3 is TGTGCCAGCAGCTTAGTTGCAGCCCGTAACGAGCAGTACTTC. This gives the protein CASSLVAARNEQYF.

V usage is TRBV20-1 and J usage is TRBJ2-1; 10 bases match TRBD1. The V gene end was trimmed by 2 bases and the J gene end by 1 base; junction bases not matched to a gene: 20. CDR1 is DFQATT and CDR2 is SNEGSKA in the germline V gene (reference sequence). The CDR3 spans 21 residues. CDR3 in DNA: TGCAGTGCTAGATACCAGGGAGACAGGGGGCGAAGTTCTGGATCCTACAATGAGCAGTTCTTC. Protein product: CSARYQGDRGRSSGSYNEQFF.

The V gene is TRBV29-1, the J gene TRBJ2-1; no reliable D call. The CDR3 extends over 16 amino acids. CDR1 and CDR2 from the germline V gene are SQVTM and ANQGSEA. V lost 4 bases and J lost 1, with 17 bases in between. The CDR3 sequence: CSVVGGVLESYNEQFF. CDR3 nucleotides: TGCAGCGTTGTAGGTGGGGTTCTAGAATCCTACAATGAGCAGTTCTTC.

V is TRBV20-1 and J is TRBJ2-5; 10 nucleotides agree with TRBD2. Germline lookup yields CDR1 DFQATT and CDR2 SNEGSKA (reference sequence). The CDR3 loop spans 14 amino acids. CDR3 coding DNA: TGCAGCGCAAGAGCGGGAGGGTCCTATAGGGAGCAGTACTTC. This sequence encodes CSARAGGSYREQYF.

This clonotype was observed a few times. This chain uses TRBV7-6 with TRBJ2-1; the D is unclear. CDR3 size: 14 residues. The germline CDR1 and CDR2 sequences are SGHVS and FNYEAQ. Trimming took off 3 bases at V and 1 base at J, with 7 bases between the two ends. In DNA, the CDR3 is TGTGCCAGCAGCTTTTATCGATCCTACAATGAGCAGTTCTTC. Its protein is CASSFYRSYNEQFF.

The chain carries TRBV28 and TRBJ2-3; 7 bases match TRBD1. CDR1 and CDR2 from the germline V gene are MDHEN and SYDVKM. The CDR3 extends over 16 amino acids. J was trimmed by 11 bases and V by 7 bases; bases with no gene match: 21. The CDR3 sequence: CASTFPTGNIDHKQYF. The CDR3 nucleotides are TGTGCCAGCACCTTCCCGACAGGGAATATTGATCATAAGCAGTATTTT. Variable domain in full (rest from reference TRBV28 and TRBJ2-3): DVKVTQSSRYLVKRTGEKVFLECVQDMDHENMFWYRQDPGLGLRLIYFSYDVKMKEKGDIPEGYSVSREKKERFSLILESASTNQTSMYLCASTFPTGNIDHKQYFGPGTRLTVL.

V and J are TRBV12-3 or TRBV12-4 and TRBJ2-5; D is ambiguous. V lost 7 bases and J lost 2, with 14 bases in between. CDR3 size: 14 residues. The CDR3: CASNTTDGQETQYF. Here the CDR3 DNA reads TGTGCCAGCAATACAACGGACGGGCAAGAGACCCAGTACTTC.

This clonotype was counted only a few times. V usage is TRBV11-2 and J usage is TRBJ2-3; no reliable D call. Germline V gene data show CDR1 as SGHAT and CDR2 as FQNNGV. Trimming took off 5 bases at V and 0 bases at J, with 15 bases between the two ends. The CDR3 consists of 16 residues. The DNA for the CDR3 is TGTGCCAGCAGCCCTCTCCCCCCTTCTAGCACAGATACGCAGTATTTT. This translates into CASSPLPPSSTDTQYF.

The table lists this clonotype with a count of one. The chain joins TRBV7-2 to TRBJ2-1; 11 bases match TRBD2. CDR3 length: 17 residues. Unmatched junction bases numbered 5, after V lost 0 bases and J lost 4 bases. Looked up from germline, CDR1 is SGHTA and CDR2 is FQGNSA. For the CDR3, the DNA is TGTGCCAGCAGCTTAGCGGCTAGCGGGAGGTGGTACAATGAGCAGTTCTTC. Translating gives CASSLAASGRWYNEQFF.

This clonotype was observed a few times. The CDR3 protein is CASSQVGQGARYEQYF. The CDR3 coding sequence is TGTGCCAGCAGCCAAGTCGGACAGGGGGCGCGGTACGAGCAGTACTTC. This sequence joins TRBV3-1 and TRBJ2-7; 11 positions agree with TRBD1. From germline, CDR1 is LGHDT and CDR2 YNNKEL (reference sequence). V lost 1 base, J lost 4 bases, and 6 bases stayed unmatched. This CDR3 has 16 amino acids.

The chain recombines TRBV3-1 with TRBJ2-7; D is uncertain. The CDR3 covers 14 residues. Trimming stripped 3 bases from V and 1 base from J, with 10 bases between. Germline CDR1 reads LGHDT; CDR2 reads YNNKEL (reference sequence). CDR3: CASSHNRRSYEQYF. The CDR3 DNA sequence: TGTGCCAGCAGCCATAACCGAAGGTCCTACGAGCAGTACTTC.

This chain joins TRBV29-1 and TRBJ2-1, with D possibly TRBD1 on 6 matching bases. The CDR3 totals 17 residues. With 4 bases removed from V and 0 bases from J, the gap between germline ends came to 19 bases. The germline V gene has CDR1 SQVTM and CDR2 ANQGSEA. The CDR3 DNA is TGCAGCGTTGGGCCCCGGGACACGAGAAGCTCCTACAATGAGCAGTTCTTC. Translated: CSVGPRDTRSSYNEQFF.

The chain recombines TRBV29-1 with TRBJ2-1; D not resolved. The CDR3 is 11 residues long. Trimming took 7 bases from V and 6 from J, leaving 10 bases between them. CDR1 is SQVTM, CDR2 ANQGSEA, per germline. In DNA form, the CDR3 reads TGCAGCGCTGTGGCTCCCAATGAGCAGTTCTTC. Translation gives CSAVAPNEQFF.

V is TRBV20-1 and J is TRBJ1-2, with 8 bases fitting TRBD1. In germline, CDR1 is DFQATT, CDR2 SNEGSKA (reference sequence). V shed 6 bases and J 12 bases; nucleotides not matched to a gene: 9. This CDR3 is built from 11 residues. CDR3 in DNA: TGCAGTGCGCCTGGGACAGGACACGACACCTTC. Protein sequence: CSAPGTGHDTF.

The chain recombines TRBV7-2 with TRBJ2-1, with a weak D call TRBD2 (6 bases). Trimming removed 4 bases at V and 2 bases at J, with 12 bases between. The CDR3 is 15 amino acids. CDR1 is SGHTA, CDR2 FQGNSA, per germline. The CDR3 reads CASSSKTSPYNEQFF. In DNA, the CDR3 is TGTGCCAGCAGCTCCAAGACTAGTCCCTACAATGAGCAGTTCTTC.